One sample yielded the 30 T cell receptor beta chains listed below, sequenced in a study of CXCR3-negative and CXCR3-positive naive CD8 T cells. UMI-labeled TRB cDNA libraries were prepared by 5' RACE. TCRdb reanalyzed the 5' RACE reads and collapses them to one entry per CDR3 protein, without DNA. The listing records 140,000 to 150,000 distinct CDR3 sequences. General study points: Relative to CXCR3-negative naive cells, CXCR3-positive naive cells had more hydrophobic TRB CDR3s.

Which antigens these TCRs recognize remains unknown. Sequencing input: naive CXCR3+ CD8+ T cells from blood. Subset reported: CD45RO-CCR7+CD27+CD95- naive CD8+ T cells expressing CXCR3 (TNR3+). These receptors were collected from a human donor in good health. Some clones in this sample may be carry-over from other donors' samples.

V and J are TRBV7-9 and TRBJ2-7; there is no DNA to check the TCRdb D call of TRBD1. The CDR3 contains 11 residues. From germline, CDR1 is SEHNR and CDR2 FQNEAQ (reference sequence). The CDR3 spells CASSPGNEQYF.

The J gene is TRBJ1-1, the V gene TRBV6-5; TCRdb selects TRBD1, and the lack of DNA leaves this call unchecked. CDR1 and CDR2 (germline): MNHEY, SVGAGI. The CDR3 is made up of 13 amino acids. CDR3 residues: CASSWATDTEAFF.

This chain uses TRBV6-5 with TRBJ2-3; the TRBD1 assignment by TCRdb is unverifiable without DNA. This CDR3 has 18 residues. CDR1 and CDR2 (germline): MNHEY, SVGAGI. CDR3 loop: CASSYTGTAQASTDTQYF.

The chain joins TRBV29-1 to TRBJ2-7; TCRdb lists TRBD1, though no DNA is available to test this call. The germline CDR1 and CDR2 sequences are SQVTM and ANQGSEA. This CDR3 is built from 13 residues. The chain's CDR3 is CSVFWTDSYEQYF.

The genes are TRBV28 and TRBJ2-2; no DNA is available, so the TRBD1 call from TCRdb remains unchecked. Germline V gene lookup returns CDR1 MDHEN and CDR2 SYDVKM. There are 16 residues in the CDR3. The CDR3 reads CASSSTDRGDTGELFF.

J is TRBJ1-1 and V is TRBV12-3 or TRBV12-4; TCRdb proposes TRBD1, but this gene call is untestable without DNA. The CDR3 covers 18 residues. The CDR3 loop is CASSPRQGIDQMNTEAFF.

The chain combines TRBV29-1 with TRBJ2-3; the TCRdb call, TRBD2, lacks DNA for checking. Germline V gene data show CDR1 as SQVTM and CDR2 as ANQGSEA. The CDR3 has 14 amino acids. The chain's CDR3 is CSVDGRGGSDTQYF.

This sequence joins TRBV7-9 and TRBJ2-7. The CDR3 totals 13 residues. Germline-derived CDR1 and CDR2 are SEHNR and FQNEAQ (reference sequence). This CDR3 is CASSRDGYYEQYF.

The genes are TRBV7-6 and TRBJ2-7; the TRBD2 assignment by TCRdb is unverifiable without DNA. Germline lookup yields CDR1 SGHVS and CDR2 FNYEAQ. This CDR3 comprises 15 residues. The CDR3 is CASSLVPGTIHEQYF.

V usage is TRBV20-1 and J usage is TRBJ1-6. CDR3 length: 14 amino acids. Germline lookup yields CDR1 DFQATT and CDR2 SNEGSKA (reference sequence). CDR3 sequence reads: CSASNGQENSPLHF.

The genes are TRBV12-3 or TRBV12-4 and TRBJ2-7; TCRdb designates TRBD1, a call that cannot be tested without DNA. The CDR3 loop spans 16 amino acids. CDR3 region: CASSLGPIGGSYEQYF.

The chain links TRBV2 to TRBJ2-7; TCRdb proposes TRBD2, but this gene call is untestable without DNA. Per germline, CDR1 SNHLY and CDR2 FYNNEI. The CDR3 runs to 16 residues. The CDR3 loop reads CASFDQTSGASYELYF.

CDR3 sequence reads: CASSQDGRVTEAFF. The rearrangement links TRBV3-1 to TRBJ1-1; absent DNA, TCRdb's TRBD1 call cannot be checked. Per germline, CDR1 LGHDT and CDR2 YNNKEL (reference sequence). This CDR3 is 14 amino acids long.

The CDR3 loop reads CASSLAGESTDTQYF. The J gene is TRBJ2-3, the V gene TRBV11-2; the TCRdb D gene call, TRBD1, has no DNA to confirm it. CDR3 length: 15 residues. Germline values: CDR1 SGHAT, CDR2 FQNNGV.

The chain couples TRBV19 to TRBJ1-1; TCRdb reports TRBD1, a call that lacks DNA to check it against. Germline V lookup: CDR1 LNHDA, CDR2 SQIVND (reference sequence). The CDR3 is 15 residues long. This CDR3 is CASSIDPGISTEAFF.

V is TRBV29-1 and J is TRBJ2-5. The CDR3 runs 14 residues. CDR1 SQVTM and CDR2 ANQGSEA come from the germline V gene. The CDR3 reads CSVEDPTTQETQYF.

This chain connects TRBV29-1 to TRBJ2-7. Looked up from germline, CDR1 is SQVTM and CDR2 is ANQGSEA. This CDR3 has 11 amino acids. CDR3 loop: CSVFIRREQYF.

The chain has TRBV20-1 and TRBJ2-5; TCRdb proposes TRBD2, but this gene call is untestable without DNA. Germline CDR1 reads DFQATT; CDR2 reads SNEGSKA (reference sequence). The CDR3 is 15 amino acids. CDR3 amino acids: CSAQRASWGQETQYF.

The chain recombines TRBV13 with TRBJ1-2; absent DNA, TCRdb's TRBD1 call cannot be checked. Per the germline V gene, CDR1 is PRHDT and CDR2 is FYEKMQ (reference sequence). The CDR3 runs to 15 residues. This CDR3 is CASSGYRGPHYGYTF.

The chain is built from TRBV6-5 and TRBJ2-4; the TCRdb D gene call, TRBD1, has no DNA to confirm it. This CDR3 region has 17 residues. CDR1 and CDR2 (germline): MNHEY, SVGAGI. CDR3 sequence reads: CASREGSGVQGRNIQYF.

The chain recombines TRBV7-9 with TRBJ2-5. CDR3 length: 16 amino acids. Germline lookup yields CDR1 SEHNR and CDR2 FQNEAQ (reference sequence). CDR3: CASTQRRSDREETQYF.

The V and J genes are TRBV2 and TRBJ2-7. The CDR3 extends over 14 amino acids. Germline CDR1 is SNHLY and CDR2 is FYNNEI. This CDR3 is CASSEGTTRYEQYF.

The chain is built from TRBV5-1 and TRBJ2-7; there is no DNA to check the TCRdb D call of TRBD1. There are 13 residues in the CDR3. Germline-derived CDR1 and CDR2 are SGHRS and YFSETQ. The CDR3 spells CASSPPRGGEQYF.

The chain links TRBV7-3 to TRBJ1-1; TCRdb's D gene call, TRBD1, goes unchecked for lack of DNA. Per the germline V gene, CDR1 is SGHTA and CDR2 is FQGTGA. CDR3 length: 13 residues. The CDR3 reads CASSCTGNTEAFF.

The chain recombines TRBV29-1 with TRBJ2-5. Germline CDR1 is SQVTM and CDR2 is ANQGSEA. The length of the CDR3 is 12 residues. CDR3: CSVREYQETQYF. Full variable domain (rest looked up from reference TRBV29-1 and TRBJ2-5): SAVISQKPSRDICQRGTSLTIQCQVDSQVTMMFWYRQQPGQSLTLIATANQGSEATYESGFVIDKFPISRPNLTFSTLTVSNMSPEDSSIYLCSVREYQETQYFGPGTRLLVL.

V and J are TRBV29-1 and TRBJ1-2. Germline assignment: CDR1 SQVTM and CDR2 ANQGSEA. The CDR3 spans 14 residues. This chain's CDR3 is CSVEYEGINYGYTF.

The chain's CDR3 is CASSLNPGGGYGYTF. The rearrangement joins TRBV27 to TRBJ1-2; the D gene TCRdb calls, TRBD1, cannot be checked with no DNA. The CDR3 extends over 15 amino acids. Germline-derived CDR1 and CDR2 are MNHEY and SMNVEV (reference sequence).

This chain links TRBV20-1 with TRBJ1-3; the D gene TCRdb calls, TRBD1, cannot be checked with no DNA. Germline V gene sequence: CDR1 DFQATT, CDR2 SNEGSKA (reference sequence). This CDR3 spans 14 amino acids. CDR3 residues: CSARIRGGGNTIYF.

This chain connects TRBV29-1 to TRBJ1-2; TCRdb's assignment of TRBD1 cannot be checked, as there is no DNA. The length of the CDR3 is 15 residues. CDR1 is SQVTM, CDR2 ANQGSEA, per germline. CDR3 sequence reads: CSVEPDRAIDYGYTF.

The chain's CDR3 is CSASFGQGAREQYF. The chain recombines TRBV20-1 with TRBJ2-7; the TCRdb call, TRBD1, lacks DNA for checking. Germline CDR1 DFQATT, CDR2 SNEGSKA (reference sequence). The CDR3 length is 14 residues.